These 8 T cell receptor beta chains came from one sample sequenced in a study of blood T cell repertoires in COVID-19. Assay used: immunoSEQ multiplex PCR; TCRdb lists only in-frame clones, some missing. The sample records some 110,000 clones, roughly 91% being singletons. Sequencing used peripheral blood. All receptors come from a human donor in a cohort sampled during active COVID-19.

The chain is built from TRBV6-5 and TRBJ1-6; possible D gene TRBD1, 5 bases. V was shortened by 0 bases and J by 10 bases, with 16 bases between the two germline ends. The CDR3 has 16 residues. Germline V gives CDR1 MNHEY, CDR2 SVGAGI. The CDR3 sequence is CASSYSTSRVSSPLHF. The CDR3 DNA reads TGTGCCAGCAGTTACTCAACCTCCAGGGTGAGCTCACCCCTCCACTTT.

This chain connects TRBV24-1 to TRBJ2-1; TRBD1 matches 10 bases. V shed 1 base and J 4 bases; nucleotides not matched to a gene: 3. The germline CDR1 and CDR2 sequences are KGHDR and SFDVKD. CDR3 size: 16 residues. As DNA, the CDR3 is TGTGCCACCAGTGATTTAGGGACAGGGGATTACAATGAGCAGTTCTTC. The encoded protein is CATSDLGTGDYNEQFF.

V is TRBV19 and J is TRBJ1-3; no clear D gene. CDR1 and CDR2 from the germline V gene are LNHDA and SQIVND (reference sequence). Trimming left V 3 bases short and J 4 bases short, with 19 bases between. This CDR3 comprises 17 residues. The CDR3 is CASSIFPTGSYGNTIYF. The CDR3 DNA reads as TGTGCCAGTAGTATTTTCCCGACGGGGAGCTACGGAAACACCATATATTTT.

J is TRBJ2-5 and V is TRBV19; possible D gene TRBD2, 5 bases. The CDR3 covers 16 residues. Germline loops: CDR1 LNHDA, CDR2 SQIVND (reference sequence). Trimming shortened V by 3 bases and J by 4 bases, and 18 bases separated the two germline ends. The CDR3 coding sequence is TGTGCCAGTAGTATTGGGAGCTTCGGCGCAGGAGAGACCCAGTACTTC. Its protein product is CASSIGSFGAGETQYF.

The chain uses TRBV11-2 and TRBJ2-7, with 7 bases aligning to TRBD1. CDR1 and CDR2 from the germline V gene are SGHAT and FQNNGV. This CDR3 has 15 amino acids. J was trimmed by 5 bases and V by 0 bases; bases with no gene match: 7. The CDR3 here is CASSLEFGTVDEQYF. Here the CDR3 DNA reads TGTGCCAGCAGCTTAGAGTTCGGGACAGTGGACGAGCAGTACTTC.

This sequence joins TRBV7-2 and TRBJ2-7; 7 bases are a match to TRBD1. This CDR3 has 14 amino acids. Trimming removed 9 bases from V and 0 bases from J; junction bases left unmatched: 8. In germline, CDR1 is SGHTA, CDR2 FQGNSA. CDR3 DNA: TGTGCCAGTAGAGACAGGGTAAGCTCCTACGAGCAGTACTTC. This sequence encodes CASRDRVSSYEQYF.

The gene calls are TRBV5-1 and TRBJ2-1, with D possibly being TRBD1 (5 bases). The CDR3 length is 15 residues. The V end lost 5 bases, the J end lost 7 bases, and 19 bases lay between the germline ends. CDR1 SGHRS and CDR2 YFSETQ come from the germline V gene. In nucleotides, the CDR3 is TGCGCCAGCAGGCTGGCAGGGAATTATCGGAATGAGCAGTTCTTC. This sequence encodes CASRLAGNYRNEQFF.

The gene calls are TRBV2 and TRBJ2-5; 11 bases fit TRBD2. Germline-derived CDR1 and CDR2 are SNHLY and FYNNEI. V shed 0 bases and J 3 bases; nucleotides not matched to a gene: 0. CDR3 size: 15 residues. In nucleotides, the CDR3 is TGTGCCAGCAGTGAAGCGGGACTAGCGGAAGAGACCCAGTACTTC. Its protein product is CASSEAGLAEETQYF.